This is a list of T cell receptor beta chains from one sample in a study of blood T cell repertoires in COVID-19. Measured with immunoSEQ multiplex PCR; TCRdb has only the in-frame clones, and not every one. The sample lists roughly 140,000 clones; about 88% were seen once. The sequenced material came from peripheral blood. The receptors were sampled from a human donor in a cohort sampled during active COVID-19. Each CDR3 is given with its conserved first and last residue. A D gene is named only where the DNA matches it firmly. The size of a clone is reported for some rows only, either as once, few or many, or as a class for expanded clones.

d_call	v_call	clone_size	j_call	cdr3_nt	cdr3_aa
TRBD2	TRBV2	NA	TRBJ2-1	TGTGCCAGCCTAGCGGGACTAGCGGGGTCCAATGAGCAGTTCTTC	CASLAGLAGSNEQFF
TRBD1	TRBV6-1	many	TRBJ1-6	TGTGCCAGCAGTGAAAACGACAGGGTTAGTTCACCCCTCCACTTT	CASSENDRVSSPLHF
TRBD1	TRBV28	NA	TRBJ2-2	TGTGCCAGTAAAGAAAACAGGGGTCGGTCCGGGGAGCTGTTTTTT	CASKENRGRSGELFF
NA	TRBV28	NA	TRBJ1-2	TGTGCCAGCACTCAAACCATCGGTGGGGGGGTCCATGGCTACACCTTC	CASTQTIGGGVHGYTF
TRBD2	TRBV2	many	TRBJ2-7	TGTGCCAGCAGTGATGGACTAGCGGGGGGGGACGAGCAGTACTTC	CASSDGLAGGDEQYF
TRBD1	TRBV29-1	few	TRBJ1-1	TGCAGCGCCCGGGACAGAATGATGAACACTGAAGCTTTCTTT	CSARDRMMNTEAFF
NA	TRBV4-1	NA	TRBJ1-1	TGCGCCAGCAGCCAACCTCCTCGGGTACGATCACGGGGGGACACTGAAGCTTTCTTT	CASSQPPRVRSRGDTEAFF
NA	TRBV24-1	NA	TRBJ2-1	TGTGCCACCAGTGGGACACAGGCGAGCTCCTACAATGAGCAGTTCTTC	CATSGTQASSYNEQFF
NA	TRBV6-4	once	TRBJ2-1	TGTGCCAGCAGTACCCTTTGGGCCAATGAGCAGTTCTTC	CASSTLWANEQFF
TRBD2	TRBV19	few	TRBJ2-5	TGTGCCAGTAGTATAGGAGTGGCGAGCGGGGAGTCCCGGACCCAGTACTTC	CASSIGVASGESRTQYF
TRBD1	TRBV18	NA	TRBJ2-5	TGTGCCAGCTCACCACGACAGGGGGAACAAGAGACCCAGTACTTC	CASSPRQGEQETQYF
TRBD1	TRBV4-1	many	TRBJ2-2	TGCGCCAGCAGCCTAAGAGCAGGGGGCGGAAGCACCGGGGAGCTGTTTTTT	CASSLRAGGGSTGELFF
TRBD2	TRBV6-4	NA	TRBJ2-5	TGTGCCAGCAGCCCCAGCGGGGCCCAAGAGACCCAGTACTTC	CASSPSGAQETQYF
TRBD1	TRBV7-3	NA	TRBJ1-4	TGTGCCAGCACCATACCCCAGGCAGGGGGCGCGATTGAGGATGAAAAACTGTTTTTT	CASTIPQAGGAIEDEKLFF
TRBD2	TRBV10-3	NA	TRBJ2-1	TGTGCCATCAGAATGACTAGCGGGAGCTACAATGAGCAGTTCTTC	CAIRMTSGSYNEQFF
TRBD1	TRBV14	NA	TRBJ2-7	TGTGCCAGCAGCCCCCGGGACAGTCCCTACGAGCAGTACTTC	CASSPRDSPYEQYF
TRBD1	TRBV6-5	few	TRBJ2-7	TGTGCCAGCAACCCCAGCCAGGGGGCCTACGAGCAGTACTTC	CASNPSQGAYEQYF
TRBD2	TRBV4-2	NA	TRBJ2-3	TGTGCCAGCAGCCAGGGACTAGCAGACACAGATACGCAGTATTTT	CASSQGLADTDTQYF
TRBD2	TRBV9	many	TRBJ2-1	TGTGCCAGCAGCGTATTACTAGCGGGAAACAATGAGCAGTTCTTC	CASSVLLAGNNEQFF
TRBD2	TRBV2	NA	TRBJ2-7	TGTGCCAGCATAAGACTAGCGGGACCCTACGAGCAGTACTTC	CASIRLAGPYEQYF
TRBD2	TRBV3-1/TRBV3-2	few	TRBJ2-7	TGTGCCAGCAGCCTTGGGCTAGCGGGGAGTAACGAGCAGTACTTC	CASSLGLAGSNEQYF
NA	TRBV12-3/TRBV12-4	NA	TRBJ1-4	TGTGCCAGCACCCCGGGTCTTAATGAAAAACTGTTTTTT	CASTPGLNEKLFF
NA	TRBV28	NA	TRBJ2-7	TGTGCCAGCAGTTCCCCGGGACACGGGTTGGGCTCGAGCTCCTACGAGCAGTACTTC	CASSSPGHGLGSSSYEQYF
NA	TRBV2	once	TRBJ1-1	TGTGCCAGCAGTGTCCGGGAGACTGAAGCTTTCTTT	CASSVRETEAFF
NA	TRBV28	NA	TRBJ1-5	TGTGCCAGCAGCCCCGCAGGGAACGCAGGTCAGCCCCAGCATTTT	CASSPAGNAGQPQHF
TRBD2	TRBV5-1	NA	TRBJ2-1	TGCGCCAGCAGCTGGACTAGCGGGGATGAGCAGTTCTTC	CASSWTSGDEQFF
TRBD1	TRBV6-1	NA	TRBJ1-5	TGTGCCAGCAGTGACGGACAGGATAATCAGCCCCAGCATTTT	CASSDGQDNQPQHF
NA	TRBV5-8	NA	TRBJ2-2	TGTGCCAGCAGCTTGGTATTCGGGGACACCGGGGAGCTGTTTTTT	CASSLVFGDTGELFF
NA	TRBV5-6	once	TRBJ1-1	TGTGCCAGCAGCGGAGACCCAGGGGCCCTAACTGAAGCTTTCTTT	CASSGDPGALTEAFF
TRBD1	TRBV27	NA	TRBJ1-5	TGTGCCAGCAGTTTGTCCCGGGACAGGTCTGGCAATCAGCCCCAGCATTTT	CASSLSRDRSGNQPQHF
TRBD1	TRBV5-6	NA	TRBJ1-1	TGTGCCAGCAGCGACCGACAGGGCACTGAAGCTTTCTTT	CASSDRQGTEAFF
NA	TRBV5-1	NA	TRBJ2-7	TGCGCCAGCAGCCGTCAGGGCGACGAGCAGTACTTC	CASSRQGDEQYF
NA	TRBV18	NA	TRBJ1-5	TGTGCCAGCTCACCCGGACAACACAATCAGCCCCAGCATTTT	CASSPGQHNQPQHF
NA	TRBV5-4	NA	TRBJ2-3	TGTGCCAGCAGCTTGATGGGCACCCACACAGATACGCAGTATTTT	CASSLMGTHTDTQYF
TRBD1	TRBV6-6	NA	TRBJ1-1	TGTGCCAGCAGAAATGACAGGGCCACTGAAGCTTTCTTT	CASRNDRATEAFF
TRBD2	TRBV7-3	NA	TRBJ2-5	TGTGCCAGCAGCTTAGACGGACGGACTAGCGGGAAAGAGACCCAGTACTTC	CASSLDGRTSGKETQYF
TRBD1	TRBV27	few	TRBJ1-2	TGTGCCAGCAGTCCCCGACAGGGCTATGGCTACACCTTC	CASSPRQGYGYTF
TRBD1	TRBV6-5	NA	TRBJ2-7	TGTGCCAGCACAGGGGGCCGGAACGAGCAGTACTTC	CASTGGRNEQYF
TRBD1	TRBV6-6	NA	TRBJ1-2	TGTGCCAGCAGATTTGGGACAGGGGGCGAGGGCTACACCTTC	CASRFGTGGEGYTF
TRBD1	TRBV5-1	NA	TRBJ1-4	TGCGCCAGCAGACCAACCGGGACAGGAGGGAATGAAAAACTGTTTTTT	CASRPTGTGGNEKLFF